These T cell receptor beta chains were read from a single sample in a study of cytomegalovirus exposure and HLA in healthy donors. Only in-frame clones appear in the TCRdb table, and some are missing; sequencing was by immunoSEQ multiplex PCR. This table has about 110,000 clones, approximately 85% appearing once. The sample consisted of PBMCs. These receptors came from a man over 45 in good health and CMV-seronegative. Both conserved end residues are part of each CDR3. The order of the fields is clone size, J gene, D gene, V gene, CDR3 protein, CDR3 DNA. D genes are given only for firm matches. A clone size is listed for some rows: how often the clone was seen (once, few, many), or a class if it is expanded.

.	TRBJ2-1	TRBD1	TRBV4-1	CASSHSPRTGPGNEQFF	TGCGCCAGCAGCCACTCCCCCCGGACAGGGCCAGGCAATGAGCAGTTCTTC
.	TRBJ1-3	.	TRBV29-1	CSGQASGNTIYF	TGCAGCGGACAAGCCTCTGGAAACACCATATATTTT
.	TRBJ2-3	.	TRBV5-1	CASSPLSTDTQYF	TGCGCCAGCAGCCCCCTAAGCACAGATACGCAGTATTTT
once	TRBJ1-5	TRBD1	TRBV10-3	CAISEGTGNSNQPQHF	TGTGCCATCAGTGAGGGGACAGGGAATAGCAATCAGCCCCAGCATTTT
.	TRBJ1-1	.	TRBV6-5	CASSPGQTEAFF	TGTGCCAGCAGCCCTGGACAAACTGAAGCTTTCTTT
.	TRBJ1-1	TRBD1	TRBV4-3	CASSREQGATEAFF	TGCGCCAGCAGCCGAGAACAGGGGGCGACTGAAGCTTTCTTT
.	TRBJ1-2	.	TRBV19	CASINNDGNYGYTF	TGTGCCAGTATCAATAACGACGGGAACTATGGCTACACCTTC
.	TRBJ1-2	.	TRBV19	CASKRGSGQTEYGYTF	TGTGCCAGTAAAAGGGGGAGTGGACAGACCGAATATGGCTACACCTTC
few	TRBJ1-6	TRBD1	TRBV5-1	CASRGDQGDFNSPLHF	TGCGCCAGCAGAGGGGACCAGGGGGATTTTAATTCACCCCTCCACTTT
.	TRBJ1-4	.	TRBV30	CAWKAGHAEKLFF	TGTGCCTGGAAAGCCGGTCATGCTGAAAAACTGTTTTTT
.	TRBJ1-6	TRBD1	TRBV19	CASSIGTGGYSPLHF	TGTGCCAGTAGTATAGGGACAGGGGGCTATTCACCCCTCCACTTT
.	TRBJ2-5	TRBD2	TRBV6-5	CASSTSGGAETQYF	TGTGCCAGCAGTACTAGCGGGGGGGCCGAGACCCAGTACTTC
.	TRBJ1-3	.	TRBV18	CASATAVASGNTIYF	TGTGCCAGCGCTACAGCGGTTGCCTCTGGAAACACCATATATTTT
.	TRBJ2-5	TRBD1	TRBV19	CASSIVGTDQETQYF	TGTGCCAGTAGTATAGTAGGGACAGACCAAGAGACCCAGTACTTC
.	TRBJ1-4	.	TRBV5-1	CASSHGRSNEKLFF	TGCGCCAGCAGCCACGGCCGGAGTAATGAAAAACTGTTTTTT
.	TRBJ2-5	TRBD2	TRBV2	CASSSGGGETQYF	TGTGCCAGCAGTTCGGGCGGGGGAGAGACCCAGTACTTC
.	TRBJ1-4	.	TRBV20-1	CSALGPLALFF	TGCAGTGCTTTGGGCCCTTTGGCACTGTTTTTT
.	TRBJ2-7	TRBD2	TRBV7-2	CASSLQRGLGGEQYF	TGTGCCAGCAGCCTCCAGAGGGGACTAGGAGGCGAGCAGTACTTC
.	TRBJ2-1	.	TRBV7-3	CASSRQSAGLDEQFF	TGTGCCAGCAGCCGTCAATCGGCAGGGCTCGATGAGCAGTTCTTC
.	TRBJ1-2	.	TRBV5-1	CASSLSSGSIYGYTF	TGCGCCAGCAGCTTGTCCAGCGGGTCGATCTATGGCTACACCTTC
.	TRBJ2-3	TRBD1	TRBV25-1	CASSLGQGMGTDTQYF	TGTGCCAGCAGTTTAGGACAGGGGATGGGCACAGATACGCAGTATTTT
.	TRBJ1-5	.	TRBV4-1	CASSQERRDQPQHF	TGCGCCAGCAGCCAAGAGCGACGGGATCAGCCCCAGCATTTT